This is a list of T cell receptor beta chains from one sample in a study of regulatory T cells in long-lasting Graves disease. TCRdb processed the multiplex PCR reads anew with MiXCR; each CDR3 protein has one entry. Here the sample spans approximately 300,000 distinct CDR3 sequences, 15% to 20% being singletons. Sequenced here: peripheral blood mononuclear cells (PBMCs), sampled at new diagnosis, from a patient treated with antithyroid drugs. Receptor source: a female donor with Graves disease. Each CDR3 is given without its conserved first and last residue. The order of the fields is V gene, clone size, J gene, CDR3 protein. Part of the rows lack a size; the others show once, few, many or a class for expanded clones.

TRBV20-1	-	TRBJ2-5	SARQYRSIAGVLNEHF
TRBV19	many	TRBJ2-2	ASRGVLVDSANTGELF
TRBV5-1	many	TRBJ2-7	ASSLEGEQY
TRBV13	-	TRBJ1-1	ASSAHGLVVRTEAF
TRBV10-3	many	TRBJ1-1	AIRSDRGLSEAF
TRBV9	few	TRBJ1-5	ASSAGTGNQPQH
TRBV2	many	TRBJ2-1	ASSSGGVNEQF
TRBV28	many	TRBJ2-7	ASSFGARQGLGEQY
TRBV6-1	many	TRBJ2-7	ASSDRDRTYEQY
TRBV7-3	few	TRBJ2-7	ASSPGTSGLYEQY
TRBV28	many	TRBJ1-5	ASSPREGLGNQPQH
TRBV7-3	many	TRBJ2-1	ASREASGRYNEQF
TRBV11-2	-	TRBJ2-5	ASTLGVGYQETQY
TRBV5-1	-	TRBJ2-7	ASSLQYPGTITYEQY
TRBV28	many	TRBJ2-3	ASSFNTPRRRTQY
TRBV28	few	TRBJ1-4	ASSLSRMFGERLF
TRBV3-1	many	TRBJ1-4	ASSPYLGEKLF
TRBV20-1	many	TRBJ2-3	SARTGLAGGPKGDTQY
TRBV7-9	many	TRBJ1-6	ASSSTGGRGSPLH
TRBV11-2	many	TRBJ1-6	ASSLVGTANSPLH
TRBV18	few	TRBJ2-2	ASSPSQGRANTGELF
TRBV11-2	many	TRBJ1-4	ASSLRGRGFQGTNEKLF
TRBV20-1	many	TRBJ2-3	SARPREDDDTQY
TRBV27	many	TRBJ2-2	ASSSPGTGTGELF
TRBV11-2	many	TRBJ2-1	ASSLRGLAGGSYNEQF
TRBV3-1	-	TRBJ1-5	ASSQGNDPQH